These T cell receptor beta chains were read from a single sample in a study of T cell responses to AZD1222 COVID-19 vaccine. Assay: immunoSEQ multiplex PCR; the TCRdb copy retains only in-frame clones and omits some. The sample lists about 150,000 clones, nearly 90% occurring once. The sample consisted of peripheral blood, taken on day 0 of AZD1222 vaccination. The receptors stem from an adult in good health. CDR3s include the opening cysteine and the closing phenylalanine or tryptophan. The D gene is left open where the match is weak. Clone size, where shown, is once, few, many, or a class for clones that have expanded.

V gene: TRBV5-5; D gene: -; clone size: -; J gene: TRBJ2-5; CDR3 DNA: TGTGCCAGCAGCCGCGGCGGGGAGGAGACCCAGTACTTC; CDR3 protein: CASSRGGEETQYF
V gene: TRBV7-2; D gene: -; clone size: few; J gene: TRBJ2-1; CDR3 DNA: TGTGCCAGCAGCTTCTACCTGGGAGGTGAGCAGTTCTTC; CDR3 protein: CASSFYLGGEQFF
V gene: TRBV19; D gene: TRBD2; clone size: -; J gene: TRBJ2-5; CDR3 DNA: TGTGCCAGCAATTCAAGGGGGGCTAGCGGGAGCCAGGGAGAGACCCAGTACTTC; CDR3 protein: CASNSRGASGSQGETQYF
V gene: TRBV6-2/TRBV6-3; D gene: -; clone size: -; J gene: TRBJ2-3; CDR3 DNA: TGTGCCAGCAGTTACAGGGTATACACAGATACGCAGTATTTT; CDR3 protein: CASSYRVYTDTQYF
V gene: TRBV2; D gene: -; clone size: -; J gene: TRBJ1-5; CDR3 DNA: TGTGCCAGCAAAGACCCGAACCAGCCCCAGCATTTT; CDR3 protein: CASKDPNQPQHF
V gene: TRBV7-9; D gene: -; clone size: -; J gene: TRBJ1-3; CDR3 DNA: TGTGCCAGCAGCTTCCCCGACAGCCGAAACACCATATATTTT; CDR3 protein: CASSFPDSRNTIYF
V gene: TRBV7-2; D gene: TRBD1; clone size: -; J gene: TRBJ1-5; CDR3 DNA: TGTGCCAGCAGCTTGCGACAGGGGGGCAATCAGCCCCAGCATTTT; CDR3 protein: CASSLRQGGNQPQHF
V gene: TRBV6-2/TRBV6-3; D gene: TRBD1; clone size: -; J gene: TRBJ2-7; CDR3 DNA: TGTGCCAGCAGTTATTCTAAGACAGGGATCCACGAGCAGTACTTC; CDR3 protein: CASSYSKTGIHEQYF
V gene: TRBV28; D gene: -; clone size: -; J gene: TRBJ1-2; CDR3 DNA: TGTGCCAGCAGTTTTGGCCTTCTTACCGAGGGCTACACCTTC; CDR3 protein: CASSFGLLTEGYTF
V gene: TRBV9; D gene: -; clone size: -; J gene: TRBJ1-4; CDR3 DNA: TGTGCCAGCACAACAGGATCCACAACTAATGAAAAACTGTTTTTT; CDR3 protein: CASTTGSTTNEKLFF
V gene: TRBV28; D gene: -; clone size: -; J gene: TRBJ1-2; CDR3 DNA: TGTGCCAGCAGCCTTGACAGGTCGCTATCAATAGGCTACACCTTC; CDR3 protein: CASSLDRSLSIGYTF
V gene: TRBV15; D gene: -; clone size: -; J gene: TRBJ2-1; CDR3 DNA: TGTGCCACCAGCAGAGAGTTTGGGGGGAGGTCCTACAATGAGCAGTTCTTC; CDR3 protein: CATSREFGGRSYNEQFF
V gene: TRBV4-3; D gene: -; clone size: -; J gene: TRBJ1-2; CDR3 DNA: TGCGCCAGCAGCCAAAACGGGGGGCATGACTATGGCTACACCTTC; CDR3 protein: CASSQNGGHDYGYTF
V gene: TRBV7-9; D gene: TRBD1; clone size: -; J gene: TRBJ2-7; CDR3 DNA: TGTGCCAGCAGCTTTCCCGGGACAGGGGCCGAGCAGTACTTC; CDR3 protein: CASSFPGTGAEQYF
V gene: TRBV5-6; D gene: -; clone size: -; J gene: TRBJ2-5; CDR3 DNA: TGTGCCAGCAGCCCAACCCTACAGCAAGAGACCCAGTACTTC; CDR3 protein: CASSPTLQQETQYF
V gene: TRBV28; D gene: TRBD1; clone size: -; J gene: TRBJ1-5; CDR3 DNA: TGTGCCAGCAGTTTGGGACAGGAAGGACAGCCCCAGCATTTT; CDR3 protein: CASSLGQEGQPQHF
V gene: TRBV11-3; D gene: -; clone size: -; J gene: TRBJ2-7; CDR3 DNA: TGTGCCAGCAGCCCCGGCCCTAGCTACGAGCAGTACTTC; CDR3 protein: CASSPGPSYEQYF
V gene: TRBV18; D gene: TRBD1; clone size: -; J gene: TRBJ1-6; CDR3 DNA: TGTGCCAGCTCCCTTCAGGGGGCTCTTAATTCACCCCTCCACTTT; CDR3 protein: CASSLQGALNSPLHF
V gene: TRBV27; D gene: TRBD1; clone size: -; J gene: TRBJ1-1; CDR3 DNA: TGTGCCAGCAGTGTTCAGGGGGCGGAGGCTGAAGCTTTCTTT; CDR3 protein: CASSVQGAEAEAFF
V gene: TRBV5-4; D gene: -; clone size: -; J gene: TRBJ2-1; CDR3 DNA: TGTGCCAGCAGCTTGGATCGGCACAATGAGCAGTTCTTC; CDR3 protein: CASSLDRHNEQFF
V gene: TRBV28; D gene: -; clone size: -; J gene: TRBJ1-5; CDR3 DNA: TGTGCCAGCAGTTCCCGCGTCGGAGGGTGGCAGCCCCAGCATTTT; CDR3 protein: CASSSRVGGWQPQHF
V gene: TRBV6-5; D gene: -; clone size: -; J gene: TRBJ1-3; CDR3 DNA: TGTGCCAGCAGTTACTCAGAGCACTCTGGAAACACCATATATTTT; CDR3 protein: CASSYSEHSGNTIYF